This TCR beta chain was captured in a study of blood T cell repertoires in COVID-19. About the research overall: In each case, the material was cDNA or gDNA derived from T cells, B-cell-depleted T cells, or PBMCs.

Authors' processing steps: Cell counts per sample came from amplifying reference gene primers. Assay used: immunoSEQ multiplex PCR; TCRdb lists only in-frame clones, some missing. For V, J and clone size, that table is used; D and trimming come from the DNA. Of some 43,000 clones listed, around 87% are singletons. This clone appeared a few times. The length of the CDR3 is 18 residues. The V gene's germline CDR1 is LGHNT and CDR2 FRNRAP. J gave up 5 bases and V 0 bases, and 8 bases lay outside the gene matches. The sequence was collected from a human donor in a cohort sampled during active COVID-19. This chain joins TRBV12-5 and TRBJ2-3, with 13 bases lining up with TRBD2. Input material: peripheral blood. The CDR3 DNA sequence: TGTGCTAGTGGTTTGGTCCAACTAGCGGGAGGGCCGGGAGATACGCAGTATTTT. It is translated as CASGLVQLAGGPGDTQYF.